This T cell receptor (beta chain) stems from a study of cytomegalovirus exposure and HLA in healthy donors. Whole-study findings and limits: Among immune exposure information, only CMV serostatus was available. Cytomegalovirus association was listed for around 180 TCR beta chains.

A multiplex PCR was run with 60 Vbeta primers and 13 Jbeta primers. Profiling relied on immunoSEQ multiplex PCR, and the TCRdb table lists in-frame clones only, not all of them. Seen here are about 130,000 clones, 65% to 90% observed once, and the top ten hold approximately 3.1%. As concerns this clone: Its antigen is undetermined.

The sample consisted of PBMCs. The sequence was collected from a woman aged 18-29 years in good health and CMV-seropositive.

The CDR3 nucleotides read TGCGCCAGCAGAACCGGGACAGGGAACGCCGGAAACACCATATATTTT. As protein: CASRTGTGNAGNTIYF. The gene calls are TRBV5-1 and TRBJ1-3; 9 bases match TRBD1. After removal of 5 bases from V and 4 bases from J, the junction contained 10 bases not matched to a gene. Germline values: CDR1 SGHRS, CDR2 YFSETQ. The CDR3 extends over 16 amino acids.